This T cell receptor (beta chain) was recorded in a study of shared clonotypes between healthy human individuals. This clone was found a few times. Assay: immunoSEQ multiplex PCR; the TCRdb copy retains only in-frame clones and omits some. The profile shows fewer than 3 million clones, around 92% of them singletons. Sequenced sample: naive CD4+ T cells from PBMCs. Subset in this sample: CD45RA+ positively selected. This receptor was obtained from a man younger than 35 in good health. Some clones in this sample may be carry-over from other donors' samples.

This CDR3 reads CASSVGSVYEQYF. The CDR3 DNA reads as TGTGCCAGCAGCGTGGGCAGCGTATACGAGCAGTACTTC. V is TRBV2 and J is TRBJ2-7, with unresolved D. V was pared by 6 bases and J by 4 bases, with 13 bases between. Germline CDR1 reads SNHLY; CDR2 reads FYNNEI. CDR3 length: 13 residues.